The entry below describes one T cell receptor beta chain. The clone's antigen remains unknown. No base-level quality is on record; no much larger clone is a single base apart. Library generation was performed with the immunoSEQ multiplex PCR assay. For the multiplex PCR, a mixture combining 60 forward primers for TCR Vbeta segments and 13 reverse primers for TCR Jbeta segments was used. The CDR3 region of rearranged TCR beta genes was amplified from genomic DNA with a multiplex PCR assay. On the Illumina HiSeq System, the amplified TCR beta libraries were sequenced as 87-base-pair reads. Under the source paper's analysis protocol: A later analysis tallied 75 million to 95 million unique TCR beta chains across the 666 repertoires, and approximately 12 million of those chains were shared by two or more donors. Raw reads were error-corrected and collapsed into unique sequences by a nearest-neighbor algorithm in which closely related sequences were merged to remove PCR and sequencing errors. Alignment of CDR3 sequences to IMGT reference sequences was used to assign V, D and J gene segments. For a sequence to be retained, a match of at least six nucleotides was required to both a V gene segment and a J gene segment. A rearrangement was called productive if the CDR3 had no stop codons and remained in frame with V and J, and every other rearrangement was called non-productive. CDR3 was defined by IMGT convention, running from the second conserved V-encoded cysteine to the conserved J-encoded phenylalanine. Sequences without an unambiguous match to a single V gene segment were excluded from the earlier analysis of approximately 560 of the donors. An earlier analysis of 500 to 600 of the donors classified V segments as functional when productive rearrangements were above 56.7% and as segregating when the standard deviation between donors was above 5%. To diagnose cytomegalovirus status from the catalog of TCR beta chain sequences, a statistical classification framework was built. A later analysis assigned V and J genes by comparing TCR nucleotide sequences with IMGT/GENE-DB human TR gene sequences. A later analysis assigned CDR3 sequences and most-parsimonious VDJ recombination scenarios with the TCRdist pipeline. In a later analysis, each TCR beta chain was defined by its CDR3 amino acid sequence together with its V-gene family, and reads without a unique V-gene family were excluded. A later analysis removed nearly 600 highly shared, low-generation-probability nucleotide sequences to deal with suspected cross-contamination and a sequencing artifact. A later analysis calculated a clonal expansion index for each public chain from normalized within-repertoire ranks of inferred template counts. Generation probabilities in a later analysis came from a VDJ recombination model fitted to out-of-frame rearrangements, and those results were checked against IGoR. In a later analysis, hypergeometric tests were used to score TCR-TCR, TCR-HLA and TCR-CMV co-occurrence, with a repertoire-size bias correction applied to TCR pairs. False discovery rates were estimated in a later analysis by permuting HLA or CMV assignments 20 times. In a later analysis, co-occurring TCRs were grouped with DBSCAN, and TCRdist sequence similarity was added when clustering was performed within HLA-allele-positive subsets. Repertoires with fewer than 30,000 or more than 120,000 public chains, plus five repertoires with anomalous nucleotide sharing, were excluded from co-occurrence clustering. Drawn from immuneACCESS, this table holds only the in-frame rearrangements with V and J called that TCRdb kept. Clones are partly lost; checked studies trace under half to an unresolved V gene and leave the rest unexplained. Clone size and the V and J calls come from that table; the DNA yielded D and trimming. The sample table holds about 200,000 clones, of which 70% were seen once. Of the sample, 2.6% falls within the top ten clones.

The cohort comprised more than 550 healthy bone marrow donors. Cohort members were all nominally healthy when sampled, although unrecorded immune exposures were likely present. The donor tested CMV seropositive, placing the donor among the roughly 270 seropositive members of the cohort. A peripheral blood sample was collected from each donor, and TCR beta sequencing was performed on peripheral blood mononuclear cells. Genomic DNA extraction from the blood cell samples was performed with the Qiagen DNeasy Blood Extraction Kit. These data are taken from a study of cytomegalovirus exposure and HLA in healthy donors (dated by TCRdb to about 2017). About the study as a whole: In an earlier analysis of some 550 of the donors, under 300 Gb of sequence data and 100 million or so unique TCR beta sequences from 150 million to 200 million T cells were reported. An early release that covered more than 550 HLA-typed donors contained about 300 gigabases of sequencing data and around 85 million unique TCR sequences. The genetic ancestry cluster associated with self-reported Caucasian donors included over 80% of the 398 genotyped donors. The aim of the study was to test whether cataloging public T cell receptors could identify signatures of past pathogen exposure. The T cell repertoires of under 750 subjects were profiled by immunosequencing and related to cytomegalovirus serostatus. In addition to the first cohort of approximately 650 subjects, a separate validation cohort of under 150 different subjects was used. To predict cytomegalovirus infection status, the study combined high-throughput TCR immunosequencing, statistical association of individual TCRs with disease status, and machine learning. To study patterns of TCR occurrence, a later analysis re-analyzed previously published TCR beta repertoires from 650 to 750 donors and added high-resolution HLA genotyping. In the later analysis, no new phenotypic data were used to find candidate immune exposures; instead, reliance was placed on TCR beta sequences and their occurrence across donors. An earlier analysis of around 640 of the donors used high-throughput TCR beta sequencing to judge whether each TCR beta V gene segment behaved as functional or pseudogenic. Alongside the repertoire data, information on donor age, sex, ethnicity and CMV serostatus was compiled. A later genetic analysis took genome-wide SNP genotypes for about 65% of the 666 donors and used that subset as a discovery cohort. All discovery cohort repertoires had been generated using a single sequencing platform. Both class I and class II loci were covered by HLA typing, at four-digit resolution. Typing coverage varied by locus: about 620-640 donors for A, B, C, DRB1 and DQB1; more than 500 for DQA1; about 590 for DPA1; around 450 for DPB1. Several DR-DQ haplotypes were treated as single units for association and clustering because of strong linkage in the cohort. Among roughly 370 genotyped donors of the cohort, an average of around 240,000 unique TCR beta nucleotide sequences were sequenced per donor, about a sixth of them non-productive. Paper-wide results and their limitations: Strong co-occurrence of HLA alleles, especially DR and DQ, made assigning TCR associations to individual alleles difficult. An association between a missense DCLRE1C variant and V-gene and J-gene trimming of TCR beta chains was found in a later genetic analysis and replicated in an independent cohort. A cluster of highly shared sequence variants was judged likely to represent a technical artifact of the sequencing pipeline. Sequencing depth was assumed to be roughly uniform across donors in the presence/absence analyses, though that assumption may not hold. This cohort had only TCR beta chains sequenced, and the lack of alpha or paired-chain data limited which features could be detected. Because counts were too low, around 18 rarely observed V segments, including chromosome 9 orphons, were left out of the earlier analysis of a few hundred of the donors. Specific HLA alleles were associated with more than 15,000 TCR beta sequences at a false discovery rate of 0.05 in a later analysis. According to a later analysis, TCR association rates differed among HLA loci, with DRB1 alleles showing the most associated TCRs and HLA-C alleles showing the fewest. A total of roughly 160 TCR beta chains were listed by the study as associated with cytomegalovirus. Broadly in line with IMGT annotations, most TCR beta V segments showed up in productive rearrangements about 87% or about 30% of the time in an earlier analysis of around 600 of the donors. A later analysis reported that several top co-occurrence clusters appeared linked to parvovirus B19, influenza, CMV and Epstein-Barr virus. Because the 87-base-pair reads could not distinguish some IMGT-functional V segments, including TRBV6-2 and TRBV6-3, those segments were excluded. A later analysis found that HLA-associated TCR beta chains were more clonally expanded and had lower generation probabilities than equally common non-associated chains. A further reported finding was that TCR beta sequences accurately predicted the HLA-A and HLA-B alleles for most subjects in the first cohort. Correlated functional status among segregating V segments might be attributable to linkage disequilibrium, but an unknown experimental factor could not be ruled out. In a later analysis, most CMV-associated TCR beta chains were found to appear HLA-restricted, with HLA associations seemingly driven largely by CMV exposure. A few of the identified cytomegalovirus-associated TCR beta chains were confirmed in vitro to be specific for cytomegalovirus antigens. Cytomegalovirus status was reported to be diagnosed by the classifier with high specificity and sensitivity in both the original and validation cohorts. Because HLA typing was missing for some donors at each locus, association tests included only the typed subset. CMV serostatus was the only immune exposure information available for the cohort. According to the authors, the approach could potentially be generalized to other disease states and immunological phenotypes. Compared with the approximately 720-donor mean, donors in an Asian-associated ancestry cluster had fewer N-insertions in productive TCRs, according to a later genetic analysis. Across donors, most TCR sequences were observed very rarely, whereas some public TCRs were present in many individuals.

The CDR3 starts with the cysteine, ends with the phenylalanine, and has 14 residues. CDR3 DNA only is kept here, 42 bases in frame from base 1. V loses 1 base, J loses 7 bases, and the germline ends lie 16 bases apart. Per the germline V gene, SQVTM is the CDR1 and ANQGSEA is the CDR2. The TCR was taken from a man aged 35 to 55 in good health and CMV-seropositive. The sequenced sample was PBMCs. The chain uses TRBV29-1 and TRBJ2-5; TRBD1 is possibly the D segment (6 matching bases). CDR3 sequence: CSVEGGSQGSTQYF. In nucleotides, the sequence is TGCAGCGTTGAAGGAGGGTCCCAGGGGTCGACCCAGTACTTC.